This T cell receptor beta chain was captured in a study of cytomegalovirus exposure and HLA in healthy donors. At the level of the study: Most donors, about 77% of a few hundred genotyped, fell in the Caucasian-associated ancestry cluster. General study findings and limits: In a later analysis, TCR beta V- and J-gene trimming showed a link to a missense DCLRE1C variant. A later examination showed that TCR association rates differed by HLA locus, with DRB1 most and HLA-C fewest. Several of the most significant clusters were apparently associated with common viral pathogens in a later analysis.

Trimming cost V 2 bases and J 5 bases; bases outside gene matches: 11. CDR3 length: 16 amino acids. Germline V gene data show CDR1 as SGHRS and CDR2 as YFSETQ. PCR primers comprised 60 Vbeta and 13 Jbeta primers. TCRdb's table, derived via immunoSEQ multiplex PCR, lists solely in-frame clones and lacks some. The sample carries 81,000 or so clones, around 80% recorded once. Remarks on this clone: The antigen is not known.

The sequencing sample was made of PBMCs. The rearrangement joins TRBV5-1 to TRBJ2-5; 8 positions agree with TRBD1. The TCR originated in a man in his forties or fifties in good health and CMV-seropositive. In DNA, the CDR3 is TGCGCCAGCAGCTTCCCTACCCGGACAGGGAAGGAGACCCAGTACTTC. Its translation is CASSFPTRTGKETQYF.